Listed below are T cell receptor beta chains from one sample, sequenced in a study of blood T cells in healthy people across ages. TCRdb processed the 5' RACE reads anew with MiXCR; each CDR3 protein has one entry. The sample has 1.4 million or so distinct CDR3 sequences, roughly 43% seen once. Material: blood. These receptors all stem from a woman younger than 35 in good health. Each CDR3 is given with its conserved first and last residue. Fields, in order: J gene, CDR3 length, V gene, D gene, CDR3 protein. A D gene is named only where the DNA matches it firmly.

>TRBJ2-1|14|TRBV6-5|TRBD2
CASSSRTSGDLGFF
>TRBJ1-4|15|TRBV6-5|TRBD1
CASSAHRGRFEKLFF
>TRBJ2-4|13|TRBV25-1|TRBD2
CASSDGGRYEQYF
>TRBJ1-2|14|TRBV7-2|.
CASSPRGRGHGYTF
>TRBJ2-1|15|TRBV12-5|TRBD2
CASGYLAGGLDEQFF
>TRBJ1-5|12|TRBV20-1|.
CSARGADQPQHF
>TRBJ1-1|15|TRBV7-3|.
CASSPSAGENTEAFF
>TRBJ2-7|15|TRBV15|TRBD1
CATSPSGQGTYEQYF
>TRBJ2-7|15|TRBV7-9|.
CASSLGMGSPYEQYF
>TRBJ2-1|13|TRBV29-1|TRBD1
CSVKTGAGNEQFF
>TRBJ1-1|13|TRBV10-3|.
CATVQGWNTEAFF
>TRBJ1-4|16|TRBV7-2|.
CASSPRFRATNEKLFF
>TRBJ1-2|15|TRBV27|.
CASSELNRVNYGYTF
>TRBJ1-2|13|TRBV7-2|.
CASSSDRTYGYTF
>TRBJ1-1|15|TRBV6-6|TRBD1
CASSYSRQGMSEAFF
>TRBJ2-1|13|TRBV7-2|.
CASSSWTLAEQFF
>.|12|TRBV20-1|TRBD1
CSARPQGYEQYF
>TRBJ1-6|14|TRBV11-2|.
CASSFAVMGSPLHF
>TRBJ1-1|15|TRBV28|.
CASSLYQGMGTEAFF